This T cell receptor beta chain was identified in a study of blood T cell repertoires in COVID-19. Study-level information: Samples representing acute and convalescent COVID-19 were sourced from the United States, Italy and Spain.

Seattle patient enrollment occurred during active infection, with longitudinal follow-up thereafter. Sequencing was performed with immunoSEQ multiplex PCR; in TCRdb, only in-frame clones are kept and a portion is missing. The table includes around 310,000 clones, roughly 89% detected once. The sequenced sample was peripheral blood. The clonotype was recovered from a woman aged 40-49 years with COVID-19, enrolled during active disease.

CDR3 sequence reads: CASSTNSNTEAFF. In DNA, the CDR3 is TGTGCCAGCTCAACGAACAGCAACACTGAAGCTTTCTTT. The chain carries TRBV18 and TRBJ1-1; D unresolved. Germline assignment: CDR1 KGHSH and CDR2 LQKENI. Trimming left V 5 bases short and J 2 bases short, with 9 bases between. CDR3 length equals 13 residues.